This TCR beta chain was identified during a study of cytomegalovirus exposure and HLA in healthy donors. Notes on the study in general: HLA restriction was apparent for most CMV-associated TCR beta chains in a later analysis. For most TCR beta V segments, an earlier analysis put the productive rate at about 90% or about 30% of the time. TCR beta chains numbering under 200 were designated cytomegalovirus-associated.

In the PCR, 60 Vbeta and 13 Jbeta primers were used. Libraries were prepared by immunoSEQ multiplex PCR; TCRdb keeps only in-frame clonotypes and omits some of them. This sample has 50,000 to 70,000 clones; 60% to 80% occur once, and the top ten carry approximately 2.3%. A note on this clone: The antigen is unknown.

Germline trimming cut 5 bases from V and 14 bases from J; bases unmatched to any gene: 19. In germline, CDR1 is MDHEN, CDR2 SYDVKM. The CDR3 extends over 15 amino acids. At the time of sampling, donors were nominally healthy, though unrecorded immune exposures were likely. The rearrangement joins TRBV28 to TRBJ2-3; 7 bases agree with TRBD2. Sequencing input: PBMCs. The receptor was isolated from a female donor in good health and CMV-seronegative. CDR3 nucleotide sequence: TGTGCCAGCAGTCCCGGGACTGGGCGGGAGCGCCACCGGTATTTT. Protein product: CASSPGTGRERHRYF.